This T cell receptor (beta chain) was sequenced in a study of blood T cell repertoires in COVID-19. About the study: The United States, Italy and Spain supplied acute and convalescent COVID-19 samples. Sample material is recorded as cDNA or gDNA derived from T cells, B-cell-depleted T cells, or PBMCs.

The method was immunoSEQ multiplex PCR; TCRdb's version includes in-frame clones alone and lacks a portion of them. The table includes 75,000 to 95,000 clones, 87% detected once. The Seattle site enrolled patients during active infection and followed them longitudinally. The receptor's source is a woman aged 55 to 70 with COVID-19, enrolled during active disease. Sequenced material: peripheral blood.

CDR3 nucleotide sequence: TGTGCCAGCAGCCAAGCGGGGTCCTACAATGAGCAGTTCTTC. This translates into CASSQAGSYNEQFF. This chain uses TRBV11-2 with TRBJ2-1; TRBD2 agrees at 7 bases. Germline values: CDR1 SGHAT, CDR2 FQNNGV. The trim removed 5 bases at V and 1 base at J, leaving 2 bases unmatched. The CDR3 is made up of 14 amino acids.